A selection of T cell receptor beta chains follows, all from one sample in a study of cytomegalovirus exposure and HLA in healthy donors. Produced via immunoSEQ multiplex PCR; TCRdb's table is partial and in-frame only. The sample contains 150,000 to 200,000 clones, over 70% of which appear only once. Specimen: PBMCs. All receptors come from a male donor in good health and CMV-seronegative. CDR3s include the opening cysteine and the closing phenylalanine or tryptophan. The order of the fields is V gene, clone size, J gene, D gene, CDR3 DNA, CDR3 protein. D genes are given only for firm matches. Where a row states a size, it is once, few, many or the class of an expanded clone; other rows omit it.

TRBV6-5,-,TRBJ2-1,TRBD1,TGTGCCAGCAGTTACCTGGGACAGGGGTTTAGTGAGCAGTTCTTC,CASSYLGQGFSEQFF
TRBV7-8,-,TRBJ1-5,TRBD1,TGTGCCAGCAGCCCAGGACAGGGCTTTATTCGCAATCAGCCCCAGCATTTT,CASSPGQGFIRNQPQHF
TRBV25-1,-,TRBJ2-7,-,TGTGCCAGCAGTGATACAGGGAAAGGCTACGAGCAGTACTTC,CASSDTGKGYEQYF
TRBV7-2,-,TRBJ2-3,-,TGTGCCAACAGCGCCCCCCCCGGGACATCTCGCACAGATACGCAGTATTTT,CANSAPPGTSRTDTQYF
TRBV5-1,-,TRBJ2-7,-,TGCGCCAGCACAGAGGCAGGGTACTACGAGCAGTACTTC,CASTEAGYYEQYF
TRBV7-2,-,TRBJ2-7,TRBD2,TGTGCCAGCAGCTTAGGGACTAGAAATTACGAGCAGTACTTC,CASSLGTRNYEQYF
TRBV5-1,-,TRBJ2-1,TRBD2,TGCGCCAGCAGCTTGCTGCAGGGACTAAATGAGCAGTTCTTC,CASSLLQGLNEQFF
TRBV2,-,TRBJ1-1,-,TGTGCCAGCAGTGAGGCAGGGGCAGGGTACACTGAAGCTTTCTTT,CASSEAGAGYTEAFF
TRBV7-9,-,TRBJ2-7,-,TGTTCCAGCAGCCCCGGGACTGGGGGGGACATTTCCTACGAGCAGTACTTC,CSSSPGTGGDISYEQYF
TRBV9,-,TRBJ1-6,TRBD1,TGTGCCAGCAGCGTTGGGACAGGGGCTACCGGGGAGAATTCACCCCTCCACTTT,CASSVGTGATGENSPLHF
TRBV18,-,TRBJ2-2,TRBD1,TGTGCCAGCTCCCCCGGGACAGGGGGCGTCGGGGAGCTGTTTTTT,CASSPGTGGVGELFF
TRBV18,-,TRBJ1-3,-,TGTGCCAGCTCACTCTCCTCGGACAGCCTTGGAAACACCATATATTTT,CASSLSSDSLGNTIYF
TRBV7-3,once,TRBJ2-7,TRBD1,TGTGCCAGCAGCTCTTGGACAGGGGACGAGCAGTACTTC,CASSSWTGDEQYF
TRBV4-1,-,TRBJ2-7,-,TGCGCCAGCAGCCAAGTGGACTCCTACGAGCAGTACTTC,CASSQVDSYEQYF
TRBV5-6,few,TRBJ2-7,-,TGTGCCAGCAGCCTGGCTTCCTACGAGCAGTACTTC,CASSLASYEQYF
TRBV30,-,TRBJ1-5,TRBD1,TGTGCCTGGAGTCCCGCGGACAGGGGGAATCAGCCCCAGCATTTT,CAWSPADRGNQPQHF
TRBV28,-,TRBJ2-7,TRBD1,TGTGCCAGCAGGGAGACAGGGGCGTCCTACGAGCAGTACTTC,CASRETGASYEQYF
TRBV6-1,once,TRBJ2-7,TRBD1,TGTGCCAGCACAAGCGACCCGACAGGGAGCTACGAGCAGTACTTC,CASTSDPTGSYEQYF
TRBV2,-,TRBJ1-6,TRBD1,TGTGCCAGCGGGGGCCTCCGGGACAGTAATTCACCCCTCCACTTT,CASGGLRDSNSPLHF
TRBV30,-,TRBJ2-3,TRBD1,TGTGCCTGGAGTGCGGGACAGGGGCAGACAGATACGCAGTATTTT,CAWSAGQGQTDTQYF
TRBV7-9,-,TRBJ2-3,TRBD2,TGTGCCAGCAGAAAGAGAGGACTAGCGGACTCCACAGATACGCAGTATTTT,CASRKRGLADSTDTQYF
TRBV2,-,TRBJ2-2,TRBD1,TGTGCCAGCAGCCCGTGGACAGGGGTCGGCGGGGAGCTGTTTTTT,CASSPWTGVGGELFF
TRBV15,few,TRBJ2-5,TRBD1,TGTGCCACCAGCAGGCCGGGACAGGGACTTTTCCAAGAGACCCAGTACTTC,CATSRPGQGLFQETQYF
TRBV5-1,-,TRBJ1-1,TRBD1,TGCGCCAGCAGCCCACAGGGACAGGGGAACACTGAAGCTTTCTTT,CASSPQGQGNTEAFF
TRBV5-1,-,TRBJ1-2,-,TGCGCCAGCAGCTTGACAGGGTCTCTTAACTATGGCTACACCTTC,CASSLTGSLNYGYTF
TRBV4-2,-,TRBJ1-2,TRBD1,TGTGCCAGCAGCCAAGGCTACAGGGGGGGCCCCAGTGGCTACACCTTC,CASSQGYRGGPSGYTF
TRBV7-6,-,TRBJ2-5,-,TGTGCCAGCAGCTACGGGACTGGAGAGACCCAGTACTTC,CASSYGTGETQYF
TRBV28,-,TRBJ1-1,TRBD1,TGTGCCAGCAGTCCTGGGACAGGGGAGCTAGGCACTGAAGCTTTCTTT,CASSPGTGELGTEAFF
TRBV6-6,-,TRBJ1-4,-,TGTGCCAGCAGTTACGGGGCAGCGACTAATGAAAAACTGTTTTTT,CASSYGAATNEKLFF
TRBV6-5,-,TRBJ2-1,TRBD2,TGTGCCAGCAGTAGCGGGAGGCAGCACTACAATGAGCAGTTCTTC,CASSSGRQHYNEQFF
TRBV21-1,-,TRBJ2-2,-,TGTGCCAGCATCCTAAAGCTCGGGAAGGGTTACACCGGGGAGCTGTTTTTT,CASILKLGKGYTGELFF
TRBV18,-,TRBJ1-4,-,TGTGCCAGCTCACGACCACTTGGAGGGGATGAAAAACTGTTTTTT,CASSRPLGGDEKLFF
TRBV18,-,TRBJ1-3,-,TGTGCCAGCTCACCACCTGCTAACGGAAACACCATATATTTT,CASSPPANGNTIYF
TRBV15,-,TRBJ2-7,-,TGTGCCACCAGCCCCCTCCGCGGGCACGAGCAGTACTTC,CATSPLRGHEQYF
TRBV6-6,-,TRBJ2-1,TRBD2,TGTGCCAGCAGTTACTCCAGCGGGGTACTAAACAATGAGCAGTTCTTC,CASSYSSGVLNNEQFF
TRBV28,few,TRBJ1-2,-,TGTGCCAGCAGGCACAACAGGGCTAACTATGGCTACACCTTC,CASRHNRANYGYTF
TRBV29-1,-,TRBJ2-5,TRBD1,TGCAGCCTCAGCCGGGGCGGGGACAGGAGGGAGACCCAGTACTTC,CSLSRGGDRRETQYF
TRBV7-2,-,TRBJ2-5,TRBD2,TGTGCCAGCAGCCCCCTAACTAGCGGGAAGGGGCCAGAGACCCAGTACTTC,CASSPLTSGKGPETQYF
TRBV7-2,-,TRBJ2-1,-,TGTGCCAGCAGCTTAGGTCTGCGTGATGAGCAGTTCTTC,CASSLGLRDEQFF
TRBV18,few,TRBJ2-4,TRBD2,TGTGCCAGCTCATCCTGGACTAGCGGGAAGCTGGCCAAAAACATTCAGTACTTC,CASSSWTSGKLAKNIQYF
TRBV27,-,TRBJ2-1,TRBD2,TGTGCCAGCACCACACTCTTGGGACTAGCGGGAGGGGGGAATGAGCAGTTCTTC,CASTTLLGLAGGGNEQFF
TRBV28,few,TRBJ2-5,-,TGTGCCAGCAGTTCACCGGGACACCGGAAGGAGACCCAGTACTTC,CASSSPGHRKETQYF
TRBV7-9,-,TRBJ2-7,TRBD1,TGTGCCAGCAGCTTAGGCGGGATGGGACAGGGAAACGAGCAGTACTTC,CASSLGGMGQGNEQYF
TRBV20-1,-,TRBJ2-7,-,TGCAGTGCACCAGGGGTTTACGAGCAGTACTTC,CSAPGVYEQYF
TRBV5-4,-,TRBJ1-2,-,TGTGCCAGCAGCCGAGAGTTGGAGGGTATGGATGGCTACACCTTC,CASSRELEGMDGYTF
TRBV2,-,TRBJ2-7,-,TGTGCCAGCAAGAGCTCCTACGAGCAGTACTTC,CASKSSYEQYF
TRBV30,once,TRBJ1-2,-,TGTGCCTACTCCGGGACACCCTATGGCTACACCTTC,CAYSGTPYGYTF
TRBV7-2,-,TRBJ1-3,-,TGTGCCATCGGAGGGAGGGATGGAAACACCATATATTTT,CAIGGRDGNTIYF